These T cell receptor beta chains were read from a single sample in a study of T cell responses to AZD1222 COVID-19 vaccine. Profiling relied on immunoSEQ multiplex PCR, and the TCRdb table lists in-frame clones only, not all of them. In the table there are around 110,000 clones, nearly 90% of which are singletons. The source material was peripheral blood, sampled 28 days after the second AZD1222 dose. The receptors were sampled from an adult who received the AZD1222 COVID-19 vaccine. Both conserved end residues are part of each CDR3. D genes are given only for firm matches. A clone size is listed for some rows: how often the clone was seen (once, few, many), or a class if it is expanded.

V gene,D gene,clone size,J gene,CDR3 protein,CDR3 DNA
TRBV11-2,.,.,TRBJ2-7,CASSLENTNSYEQYF,TGTGCCAGCAGCCTAGAAAACACGAACTCCTACGAGCAGTACTTC
TRBV6-5,.,.,TRBJ2-7,CASSYSATLSSYEQYF,TGTGCCAGCAGTTACTCGGCGACTTTAAGCTCCTACGAGCAGTACTTC
TRBV3-1/TRBV3-2,.,.,TRBJ1-2,CASGPTINYGYTF,TGTGCCAGCGGGCCAACCATTAACTATGGCTACACCTTC
TRBV6-2/TRBV6-3,TRBD1,.,TRBJ1-2,CASSYSKGQGGFYGYTF,TGTGCCAGCAGTTACTCGAAGGGACAGGGGGGATTCTATGGCTACACCTTC
TRBV14,.,.,TRBJ2-1,CASSSGLQNEQFF,TGTGCCAGCAGCTCCGGACTCCAGAATGAGCAGTTCTTC
TRBV28,TRBD1,.,TRBJ1-1,CASSLRQGNTEAFF,TGTGCCAGCAGTTTAAGACAGGGGAACACTGAAGCTTTCTTT
TRBV6-2/TRBV6-3,.,.,TRBJ2-1,CASSVGSGSNNEQFF,TGTGCCAGCAGCGTGGGGTCGGGGTCAAACAATGAGCAGTTCTTC
TRBV24-1,TRBD1,.,TRBJ2-1,CATSEDRGDNEQFF,TGTGCCACCAGTGAGGACAGGGGAGACAATGAGCAGTTCTTC
TRBV4-2,TRBD2,once,TRBJ2-1,CASSQGGGTYNEQFF,TGTGCCAGCAGCCAAGGGGGGGGGACCTACAATGAGCAGTTCTTC
TRBV4-1,.,.,TRBJ2-5,CASIKRRGIPGDQETQYF,TGCGCCAGCATCAAAAGACGGGGGATCCCGGGGGATCAAGAGACCCAGTACTTC
TRBV7-2,.,.,TRBJ1-4,CASSFKSRQENYRLFF,TGTGCCAGCAGCTTTAAGTCCCGGCAGGAGAATTATAGACTGTTTTTT
TRBV19,.,.,TRBJ1-5,CATTLGGENQPQHF,TGTGCCACCACCCTAGGAGGGGAGAATCAGCCCCAGCATTTT
TRBV7-9,.,.,TRBJ1-6,CASSFGDSPLHF,TGTGCCAGCAGCTTTGGGGATTCACCCCTCCACTTT
TRBV7-8,TRBD1,.,TRBJ2-6,CASSRDRAAETGANVLTF,TGTGCCAGCAGCCGGGACAGGGCGGCTGAAACTGGGGCCAACGTCCTGACTTTC
TRBV25-1,.,.,TRBJ2-7,CASSSQGAGRNEQYF,TGTGCCAGCAGTTCGCAAGGGGCAGGGAGGAACGAGCAGTACTTC
TRBV2,.,.,TRBJ1-5,CASSLGPNQPQHF,TGTGCCAGCAGTTTGGGCCCGAATCAGCCCCAGCATTTT
TRBV11-2,.,.,TRBJ2-7,CASSLLVVFWGKEQYF,TGTGCCAGCAGCTTATTGGTGGTTTTTTGGGGGAAGGAGCAGTACTTC
TRBV6-5,TRBD2,.,TRBJ2-1,CASTRTSGGYNEQFF,TGTGCCAGCACCAGGACTAGCGGGGGTTACAATGAGCAGTTCTTC
TRBV30,.,few,TRBJ1-3,CAWAGSSGNTIYF,TGTGCCTGGGCAGGGAGCTCTGGAAACACCATATATTTT
TRBV6-6,TRBD1,.,TRBJ2-7,CASSSGQGKGEQYF,TGTGCCAGCAGTTCAGGACAGGGGAAAGGAGAGCAGTACTTC
TRBV3-1/TRBV3-2,.,.,TRBJ1-2,CASSQDPGRNNYGYTF,TGTGCCAGCAGCCAAGATCCTGGCAGGAACAACTATGGCTACACCTTC
TRBV19,.,.,TRBJ2-4,CASSILHWAKNIQYF,TGTGCCAGTAGTATCCTCCACTGGGCCAAAAACATTCAGTACTTC
TRBV30,TRBD2,.,TRBJ2-3,CAWKGLGGGPDTQYF,TGTGCCTGGAAAGGCCTTGGCGGGGGGCCAGATACGCAGTATTTT
TRBV9,.,.,TRBJ1-1,CASSVYMNTEAFF,TGTGCCAGCAGCGTCTACATGAACACTGAAGCTTTCTTT
TRBV3-1/TRBV3-2,TRBD2,.,TRBJ2-3,CASSRLGTSGGRIGTDTQYF,TGTGCCAGCAGCCGATTAGGGACTAGCGGGGGGCGAATTGGAACAGATACGCAGTATTTT
TRBV5-6,.,.,TRBJ1-5,CASSLLNQPQHF,TGTGCCAGCAGCTTGCTGAATCAGCCCCAGCATTTT
TRBV28,TRBD1,.,TRBJ1-2,CAADRGGYGYTF,TGTGCCGCGGACAGGGGAGGCTATGGCTACACCTTC
TRBV19,.,.,TRBJ1-1,CASRIIRDNYNTEAFF,TGTGCCAGTAGGATAATCCGGGACAACTATAACACTGAAGCTTTCTTT
TRBV4-1,.,few,TRBJ1-1,CASSQDRPPLGEDGTEAFF,TGCGCCAGCAGCCAAGATAGACCCCCCCTTGGGGAGGATGGCACTGAAGCTTTCTTT
TRBV11-2,TRBD2,.,TRBJ2-3,CASSPRLAGGSDTQYF,TGTGCCAGCAGCCCAAGACTAGCGGGGGGGTCGGATACGCAGTATTTT
TRBV3-1/TRBV3-2,TRBD1,.,TRBJ1-2,CASSQDRQGGYTF,TGTGCCAGCAGCCAAGATAGACAGGGAGGCTACACCTTC
TRBV6-4,.,.,TRBJ1-2,CASSDPGGYGYTF,TGTGCCAGCAGTGACCCCGGGGGCTATGGCTACACCTTC
TRBV7-9,.,few,TRBJ1-2,CASSKPNNYGYTF,TGTGCCAGCAGCAAACCTAATAACTATGGCTACACCTTC
TRBV2,TRBD1,.,TRBJ2-7,CASRLGQGFMVREQYF,TGTGCCAGCAGATTAGGACAGGGTTTCATGGTTCGCGAGCAGTACTTC
TRBV7-9,.,.,TRBJ2-5,CASSPWAVQETQYF,TGTGCCAGCAGCCCTTGGGCAGTACAAGAGACCCAGTACTTC
TRBV4-1,.,.,TRBJ2-7,CASSQGSGSYEQYF,TGCGCCAGCAGCCAAGGTTCCGGTAGCTACGAGCAGTACTTC
TRBV27,.,.,TRBJ2-1,CASSQYNEQFF,TGTGCCAGCAGTCAATACAATGAGCAGTTCTTC
TRBV2,TRBD2,.,TRBJ2-5,CASSEGVAGARAQYF,TGTGCCAGCAGTGAGGGGGTAGCGGGGGCCCGGGCCCAGTACTTC
TRBV7-2,TRBD1,.,TRBJ1-6,CASSWTGKNSPLHF,TGTGCCAGCAGCTGGACAGGGAAGAATTCACCCCTCCACTTT
TRBV12-3/TRBV12-4,.,.,TRBJ1-5,CASTPQGGQPQHF,TGTGCCAGCACCCCGCAGGGAGGTCAGCCCCAGCATTTT
TRBV7-3,TRBD2,.,TRBJ2-1,CASSLRGGGVLYEQFF,TGTGCCAGCAGCCTCAGAGGCGGGGGGGTATTATATGAGCAGTTCTTC
TRBV5-1,TRBD1,.,TRBJ1-4,CASSAGTVNEKLFF,TGCGCCAGCAGCGCCGGGACAGTTAATGAAAAACTGTTTTTT
TRBV27,.,.,TRBJ1-5,CASSLSTAQPQHF,TGTGCCAGCAGTTTATCAACGGCGCAGCCCCAGCATTTT
TRBV7-2,.,.,TRBJ1-5,CASSPLFSNQPQHF,TGTGCCAGCAGCCCTTTATTTAGCAATCAGCCCCAGCATTTT
TRBV5-1,.,once,TRBJ2-3,CASSLIPSSVSSTDTQYF,TGCGCCAGCAGCCTCATCCCTTCATCGGTGTCTAGCACAGATACGCAGTATTTT
TRBV5-1,.,.,TRBJ1-5,CASSLGPQGGQPQHF,TGCGCCAGCAGCTTGGGGCCCCAGGGCGGTCAGCCCCAGCATTTT
TRBV1,.,.,TRBJ2-3,CTSSHPSVRVGGTDTQYF,TGCACCAGCAGCCATCCTAGCGTGCGAGTAGGCGGCACAGATACGCAGTATTTT
TRBV7-9,TRBD2,.,TRBJ2-1,CASSLAGGYNEQFF,TGTGCCAGCAGCCTAGCGGGGGGGTACAATGAGCAGTTCTTC
TRBV4-3,TRBD1,few,TRBJ1-2,CASSQDFTGGSGYTF,TGCGCCAGCAGCCAAGATTTTACAGGGGGCTCTGGCTACACCTTC
TRBV28,.,once,TRBJ1-5,CASSTQGPQPQHF,TGTGCCAGCAGTACACAAGGGCCTCAGCCCCAGCATTTT
TRBV11-1,.,.,TRBJ2-3,CASSSSSGPNTDTQYF,TGTGCCAGCAGCAGTTCCAGCGGACCTAACACAGATACGCAGTATTTT
TRBV7-9,.,.,TRBJ2-7,CASSLGDHYEQYF,TGTGCCAGCAGCTTAGGGGACCACTACGAGCAGTACTTC
TRBV19,TRBD1,.,TRBJ1-2,CASSIVAAGGGYTF,TGTGCCAGTAGTATAGTCGCGGCAGGGGGTGGCTACACCTTC
TRBV7-2,TRBD1,.,TRBJ2-5,CASSLRDSLWVETQYF,TGTGCCAGCAGCCTACGGGACAGCCTTTGGGTAGAGACCCAGTACTTC
TRBV6-5,TRBD1,.,TRBJ1-1,CASRGDRVRNTEAFF,TGTGCCAGCAGGGGGGACAGGGTGAGGAACACTGAAGCTTTCTTT
TRBV6-5,.,.,TRBJ1-1,CASSLQGNTEAFF,TGTGCCAGCAGCCTACAGGGGAACACTGAAGCTTTCTTT
TRBV3-1/TRBV3-2,.,.,TRBJ1-1,CASSQLDRPNTEAFF,TGTGCCAGCAGCCAACTCGACAGGCCGAACACTGAAGCTTTCTTT